The T cell receptor (beta chain) under discussion was sequenced for a study of OX40 agonist ivuxolimab in advanced cancers. Study summary: Patients received ivuxolimab, an agonistic anti-OX40 (CD134) antibody. Every patient in dose escalation had hepatocellular carcinoma, melanoma, renal cell or head and neck cancer.

This clone is categorized as medium-sized. The repertoire was sequenced with immunoSEQ multiplex PCR; TCRdb's copy has only in-frame clones and lacks some. The data hold 70,000 to 100,000 clones, with about 85% observed a single time. This TCR was sampled from an adult with an advanced solid tumor such as melanoma, head and neck, liver or kidney cancer. Specimen: CD4+ or CD8+ T cells sorted from blood, collected in a trial of the OX40 agonist ivuxolimab.

Written as DNA, the CDR3 is TGTGCCATCAGTGGGGGCGGTAGCACAGATACGCAGTATTTT. This translates into CAISGGGSTDTQYF. The rearrangement joins TRBV10-3 to TRBJ2-3; D is perhaps TRBD1 (5 bases). CDR3 length: 14 amino acids. The germline gives CDR1 ENHRY, CDR2 SYGVKD. V lost 4 bases to trimming and J lost 0 bases, with 8 bases between them.